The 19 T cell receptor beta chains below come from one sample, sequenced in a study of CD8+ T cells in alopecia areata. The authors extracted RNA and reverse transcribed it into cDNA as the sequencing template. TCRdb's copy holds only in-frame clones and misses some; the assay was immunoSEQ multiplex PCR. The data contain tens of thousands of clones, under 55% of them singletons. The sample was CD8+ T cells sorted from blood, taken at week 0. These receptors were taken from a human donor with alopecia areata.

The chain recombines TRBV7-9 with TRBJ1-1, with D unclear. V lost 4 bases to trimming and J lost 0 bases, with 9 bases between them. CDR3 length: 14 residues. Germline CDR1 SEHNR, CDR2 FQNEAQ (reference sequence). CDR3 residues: CASSSGQMNTEAFF. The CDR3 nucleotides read TGTGCCAGCAGCTCGGGTCAGATGAACACTGAAGCTTTCTTT.

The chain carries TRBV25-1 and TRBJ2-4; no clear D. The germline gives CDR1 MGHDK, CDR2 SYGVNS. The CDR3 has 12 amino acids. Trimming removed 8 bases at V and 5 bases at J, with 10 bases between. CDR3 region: CASAHSQNIQYF. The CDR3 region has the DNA TGTGCCAGCGCGCACTCCCAAAACATTCAGTACTTC.

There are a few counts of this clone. CDR3 region: CASSPGRGTADEKLFF. The CDR3 DNA follows: TGTGCCAGCAGTCCCGGAAGGGGGACAGCTGACGAAAAACTGTTTTTT. The rearrangement links TRBV28 to TRBJ1-4, with TRBD1 identical over 7 bases. CDR3 length: 16 amino acids. J lost 8 bases, V lost 5 bases, and 14 bases had no gene match. Per germline, CDR1 MDHEN and CDR2 SYDVKM.

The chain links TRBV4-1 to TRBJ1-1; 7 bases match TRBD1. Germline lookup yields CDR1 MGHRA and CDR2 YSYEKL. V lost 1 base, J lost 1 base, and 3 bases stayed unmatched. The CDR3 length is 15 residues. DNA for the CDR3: TGCGCCAGCAGCCAAGGACAGGGAGGGAACACTGAAGCTTTCTTT. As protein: CASSQGQGGNTEAFF.

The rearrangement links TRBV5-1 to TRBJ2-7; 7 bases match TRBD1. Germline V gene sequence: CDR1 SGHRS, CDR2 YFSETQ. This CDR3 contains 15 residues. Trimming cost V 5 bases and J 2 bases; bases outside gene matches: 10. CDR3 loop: CASSFGWDRTYEQYF. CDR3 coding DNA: TGCGCCAGCAGTTTTGGATGGGACAGAACCTACGAGCAGTACTTC.

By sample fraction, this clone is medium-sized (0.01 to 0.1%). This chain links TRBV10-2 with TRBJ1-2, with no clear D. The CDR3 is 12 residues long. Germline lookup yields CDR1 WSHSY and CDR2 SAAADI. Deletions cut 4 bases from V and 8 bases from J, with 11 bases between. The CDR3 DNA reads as TGCGCCAGCAGTGGTGGGGTTGAAGGCTACACCTTC. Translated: CASSGGVEGYTF.

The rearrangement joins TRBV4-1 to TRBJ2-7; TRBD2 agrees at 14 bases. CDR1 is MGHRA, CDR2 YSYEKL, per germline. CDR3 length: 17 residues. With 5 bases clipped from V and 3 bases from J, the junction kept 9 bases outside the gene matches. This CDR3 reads CASSFQGGTSGSYEQYF. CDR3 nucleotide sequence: TGCGCCAGCAGCTTCCAAGGGGGGACTAGCGGGAGCTACGAGCAGTACTTC.

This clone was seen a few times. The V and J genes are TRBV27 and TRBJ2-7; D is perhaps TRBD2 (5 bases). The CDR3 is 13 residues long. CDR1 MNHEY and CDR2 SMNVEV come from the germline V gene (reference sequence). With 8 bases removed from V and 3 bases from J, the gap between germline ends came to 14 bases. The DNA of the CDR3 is TGTGCCAGCGGCTTCGGTCGGGACTACGAGCAGTACTTC. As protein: CASGFGRDYEQYF.

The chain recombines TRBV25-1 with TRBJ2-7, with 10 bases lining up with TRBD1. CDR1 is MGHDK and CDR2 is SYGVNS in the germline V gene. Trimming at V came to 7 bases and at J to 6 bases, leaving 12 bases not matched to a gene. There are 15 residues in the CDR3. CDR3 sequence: CASTEGGQGDVEQYF. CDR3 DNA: TGTGCCAGCACCGAGGGTGGACAGGGGGATGTCGAGCAGTACTTC.

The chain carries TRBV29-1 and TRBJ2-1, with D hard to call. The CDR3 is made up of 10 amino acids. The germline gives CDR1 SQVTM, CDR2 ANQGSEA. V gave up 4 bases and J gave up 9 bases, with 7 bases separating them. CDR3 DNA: TGCAGCGTTGCGGTCGGTGAGCAGTTCTTC. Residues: CSVAVGEQFF.

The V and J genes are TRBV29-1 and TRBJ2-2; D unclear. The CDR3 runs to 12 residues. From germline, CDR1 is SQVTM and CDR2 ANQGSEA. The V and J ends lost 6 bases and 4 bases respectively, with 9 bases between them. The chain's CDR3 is CSVLPPTGELFF. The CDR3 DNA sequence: TGCAGCGTCTTACCACCCACCGGGGAGCTGTTTTTT.

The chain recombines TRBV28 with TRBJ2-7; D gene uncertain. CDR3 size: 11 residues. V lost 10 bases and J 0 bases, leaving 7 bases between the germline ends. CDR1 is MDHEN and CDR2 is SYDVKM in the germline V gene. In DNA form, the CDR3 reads TGTGCCACCCTCCGCTCCTACGAGCAGTACTTC. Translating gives CATLRSYEQYF.

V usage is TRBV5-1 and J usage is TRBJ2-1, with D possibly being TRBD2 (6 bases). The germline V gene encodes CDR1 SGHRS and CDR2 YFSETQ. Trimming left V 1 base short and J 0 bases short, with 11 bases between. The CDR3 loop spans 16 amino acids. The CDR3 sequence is CASSLNSGDSYNEQFF. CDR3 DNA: TGCGCCAGCAGCTTGAATAGCGGTGACTCCTACAATGAGCAGTTCTTC. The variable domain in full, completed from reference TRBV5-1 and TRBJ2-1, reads KAGVTQTPRYLIKTRGQQVTLSCSPISGHRSVSWYQQTPGQGLQFLFEYFSETQRNKGNFPGRFSGRQFSNSRSEMNVSTLELGDSALYLCASSLNSGDSYNEQFFGPGTRLTVL.

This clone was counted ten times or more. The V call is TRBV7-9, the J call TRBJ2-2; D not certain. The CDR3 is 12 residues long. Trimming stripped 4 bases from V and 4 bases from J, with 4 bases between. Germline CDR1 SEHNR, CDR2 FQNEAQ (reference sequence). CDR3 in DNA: TGTGCCAGCAGCTACACCACCGGGGAGCTGTTTTTT. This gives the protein CASSYTTGELFF.

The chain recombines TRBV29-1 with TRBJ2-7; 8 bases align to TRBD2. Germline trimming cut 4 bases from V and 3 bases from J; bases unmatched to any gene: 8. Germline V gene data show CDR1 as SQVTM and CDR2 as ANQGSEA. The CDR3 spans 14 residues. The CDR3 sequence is CSVVGSSGYYEQYF. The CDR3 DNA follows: TGCAGCGTTGTTGGTTCTAGCGGGTACTACGAGCAGTACTTC.

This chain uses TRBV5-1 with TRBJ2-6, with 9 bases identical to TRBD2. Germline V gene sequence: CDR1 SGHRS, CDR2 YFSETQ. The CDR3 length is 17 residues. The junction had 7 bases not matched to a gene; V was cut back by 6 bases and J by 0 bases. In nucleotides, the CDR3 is TGCGCCAGCAATAAGCGGGGGGATAGCTCTGGGGCCAACGTCCTGACTTTC. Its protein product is CASNKRGDSSGANVLTF.

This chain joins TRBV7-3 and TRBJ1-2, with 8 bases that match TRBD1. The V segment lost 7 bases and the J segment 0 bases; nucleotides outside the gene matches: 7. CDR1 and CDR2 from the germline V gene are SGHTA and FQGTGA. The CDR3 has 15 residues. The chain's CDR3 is CASTWDRTPNYGYTF. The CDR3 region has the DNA TGTGCCAGCACCTGGGACAGGACCCCTAACTATGGCTACACCTTC.

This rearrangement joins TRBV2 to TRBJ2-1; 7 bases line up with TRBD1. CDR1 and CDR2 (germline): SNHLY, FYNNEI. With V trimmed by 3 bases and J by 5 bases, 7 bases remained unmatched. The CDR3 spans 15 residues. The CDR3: CASSEVGRGNNEQFF. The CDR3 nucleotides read TGTGCCAGCAGTGAGGTGGGCAGGGGGAACAATGAGCAGTTCTTC.

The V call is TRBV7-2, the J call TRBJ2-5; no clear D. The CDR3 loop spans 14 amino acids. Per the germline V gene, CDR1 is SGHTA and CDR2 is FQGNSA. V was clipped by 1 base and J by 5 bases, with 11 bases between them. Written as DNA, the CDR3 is TGTGCCAGCAGCTTAGGGCTAATCTCGGAGACCCAGTACTTC. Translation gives CASSLGLISETQYF.